This TCR beta chain stems from a study of cytomegalovirus exposure and HLA in healthy donors. On the study more broadly: Unique TCR beta sequences numbering approximately 120 million came from approximately 180 million T cells in an earlier analysis. General study findings and limits: The records held CMV serostatus as the only immune exposure information.

The CDR3 is 15 residues long. The V end was cut by 1 base, the J end by 5 bases, with 15 bases between. The germline CDR1 and CDR2 sequences are SGHTA and FQGNSA. Vbeta (60) and Jbeta (13) primers were used in the PCR. Per the original data handling: The authors later counted 65 million to 90 million unique TCR beta chains, some 9.9 million of them shared. Profiled with immunoSEQ multiplex PCR; TCRdb holds only in-frame clones, not every one. The V and J calls and clone size were taken over from that table, and D and trimming were inferred from the DNA. Of around 53,000 clones in the sample, about 80% were seen once. Concerning this clone itself: What it binds is unknown.

The source is a man aged 50-59 years in good health and CMV-seronegative. What was sequenced was PBMCs. The chain uses TRBV7-2 and TRBJ2-7, with a tentative D call TRBD1 (5 bases). CDR3 DNA: TGTGCCAGCAGCTTAGGGCAGGGTTTTCAACACGAGCAGTACTTC. This codes for CASSLGQGFQHEQYF.